The 21 T cell receptor beta chains listed next were all sequenced from one sample in a study of cytomegalovirus exposure and HLA in healthy donors. In the PCR, 60 Vbeta and 13 Jbeta primers were used. Profiled with immunoSEQ multiplex PCR; TCRdb holds only in-frame clones, not every one. The table includes some 85,000 clones, 78% detected once. The sample comprised PBMCs. The receptors were sampled from a man aged 18 to 30 in good health and CMV-seropositive.

The chain links TRBV25-1 to TRBJ1-2, with 8 bases identical to TRBD1. The CDR3 is 14 residues long. Unmatched junction bases numbered 7, after V lost 4 bases and J lost 6 bases. Germline values: CDR1 MGHDK, CDR2 SYGVNS. The CDR3 coding sequence is TGTGCCAGCAGTGTAGGGACAGGACGTAATGGCTACACCTTC. Encoded protein: CASSVGTGRNGYTF.

The count of this clone is one. The genes are TRBV27 and TRBJ2-3; perhaps TRBD2 as D (6 bases). Deletions cut 5 bases from V and 2 bases from J, with 11 bases between. The germline V gene encodes CDR1 MNHEY and CDR2 SMNVEV (reference sequence). CDR3 length equals 14 residues. Written as DNA, the CDR3 is TGTGCCAGCAGTGCGACTAGGTACACAGATACGCAGTATTTT. Amino acid sequence: CASSATRYTDTQYF.

The genes are TRBV4-2 and TRBJ1-4; tentative D call: TRBD1 (5 bases). Germline V gene lookup returns CDR1 LGHNA and CDR2 YNFKEQ. Trimming cost V 0 bases and J 10 bases, with 21 bases left between them. CDR3 size: 17 residues. As DNA, the CDR3 is TGTGCCAGCAGCCAAGATCCGATGTGGCGTCTTGGGGCAAAACTGTTTTTT. As protein: CASSQDPMWRLGAKLFF.

The rearrangement links TRBV5-1 to TRBJ2-3; the match to TRBD1 covers 7 bases. In germline, CDR1 is SGHRS, CDR2 YFSETQ. This CDR3 has 15 residues. V was clipped by 4 bases and J by 3 bases; unmatched bases: 8. This chain's CDR3 is CASSHGTAMTDTQYF. The CDR3 coding sequence is TGCGCCAGCAGCCATGGGACAGCCATGACAGATACGCAGTATTTT.

This chain connects TRBV7-9 to TRBJ1-4; TRBD1 matches 9 bases. J lost 7 bases, V lost 5 bases, and 5 bases had no gene match. The CDR3 covers 14 residues. CDR1 is SEHNR and CDR2 is FQNEAQ in the germline V gene (reference sequence). CDR3 loop: CASSERQGGEKLFF. In nucleotides, the CDR3 is TGTGCCAGCAGCGAACGACAGGGGGGTGAAAAACTGTTTTTT.

This clone was seen more than once but under ten times. The J gene is TRBJ2-6, the V gene TRBV5-1; D remains unclear. CDR1 and CDR2 (germline): SGHRS, YFSETQ. The CDR3 is 14 amino acids. V dropped 0 bases and J dropped 3 bases, with 4 bases sitting between them. This chain's CDR3 is CASSLANGANVLTF. The CDR3 DNA sequence: TGCGCCAGCAGCTTGGCCAATGGGGCCAACGTCCTGACTTTC.

The chain combines TRBV6-5 with TRBJ2-5, with no clear D. Per germline, CDR1 MNHEY and CDR2 SVGAGI. Trimming shortened V by 8 bases and J by 4 bases, and 14 bases separated the two germline ends. CDR3 length: 13 amino acids. The chain's CDR3 is CASRRYGRETQYF. In DNA, the CDR3 is TGTGCCAGCCGAAGGTATGGGCGAGAGACCCAGTACTTC.

The V call is TRBV11-2, the J call TRBJ2-5; 12 nucleotides align to TRBD2. The V segment lost 6 bases and the J segment 9 bases; nucleotides outside the gene matches: 11. The CDR3 spans 15 residues. The germline CDR1 and CDR2 sequences are SGHAT and FQNNGV. CDR3 sequence (DNA): TGTGCCAGCAGGCCCTGGACTAGCGGGACGCAGGCCCAGTACTTC. Its protein product is CASRPWTSGTQAQYF.

This clone was seen once. The chain links TRBV4-1 to TRBJ2-3; D call uncertain. Trimming took 0 bases from V and 0 from J, leaving 13 bases between them. Germline values: CDR1 MGHRA, CDR2 YSYEKL. This CDR3 has 17 amino acids. This CDR3 is CASSQDGAASSTDTQYF. CDR3 bases: TGCGCCAGCAGCCAAGATGGCGCGGCATCTAGCACAGATACGCAGTATTTT.

This chain connects TRBV9 to TRBJ1-5; 7 bases fit TRBD1. V lost 3 bases, J lost 3 bases, and 3 bases stayed unmatched. The CDR3 has 14 residues. From germline, CDR1 is SGDLS and CDR2 YYNGEE. The CDR3, as DNA: TGTGCCAGCAGCGCCACAGGGGACAATCAGCCCCAGCATTTT. Amino acids: CASSATGDNQPQHF.

The chain carries TRBV20-1 and TRBJ1-5; D gene unclear. V lost 4 bases and J 10 bases, leaving 11 bases between the germline ends. The CDR3 runs to 11 residues. The V gene's germline CDR1 is DFQATT and CDR2 SNEGSKA (reference sequence). This chain's CDR3 is CSATRSGPQHF. The CDR3 region has the DNA TGCAGTGCTACTAGATCCGGCCCCCAGCATTTT.

The chain employs TRBV5-1 and TRBJ1-5; perhaps TRBD1 as D (5 bases). The germline V gene has CDR1 SGHRS and CDR2 YFSETQ. The CDR3 extends over 16 amino acids. V was shortened by 4 bases and J by 4 bases, with 18 bases between the two germline ends. CDR3 coding DNA: TGCGCCAGCAGCCTAGGGGTGGGGGGGAGGAATCAGCCCCAGCATTTT. The encoded protein is CASSLGVGGRNQPQHF.

The chain employs TRBV14 and TRBJ2-1; TRBD2 matches 9 bases. The V gene end was trimmed by 8 bases and the J gene end by 6 bases; junction bases not matched to a gene: 8. The germline CDR1 and CDR2 sequences are SGHDN and FVKESK. CDR3 length equals 14 residues. This CDR3 reads CASAGLARPNEQFF. The CDR3 DNA is TGTGCCAGCGCCGGACTAGCGCGACCCAATGAGCAGTTCTTC.

This clone was seen a handful of times. The chain joins TRBV10-1 to TRBJ2-6; 7 positions agree with TRBD1. This CDR3 comprises 16 residues. The V and J ends lost 6 bases and 2 bases, in that order; junction bases with no gene match: 7. Looked up from germline, CDR1 is WNHNN and CDR2 is SYGVQD (reference sequence). CDR3 region: CASSAGTAAGANVLTF. The CDR3, as DNA: TGCGCCAGCAGCGCCGGGACAGCGGCTGGGGCCAACGTCCTGACTTTC.

This chain connects TRBV5-6 to TRBJ2-7; 11 nucleotides align to TRBD2. Unmatched junction bases numbered 8, after V lost 4 bases and J lost 2 bases. This CDR3 region has 16 residues. CDR1 and CDR2 (germline): SGHDT, YYEEEE. The chain's CDR3 is CASSVRLAGLTYEQYF. The CDR3 bases are TGTGCCAGCAGCGTACGACTAGCGGGACTTACCTACGAGCAGTACTTC.

The J gene is TRBJ1-2, the V gene TRBV5-1, with 8 bases lining up with TRBD1. In germline, CDR1 is SGHRS, CDR2 YFSETQ. V lost 4 bases to trimming and J lost 13 bases; unmatched junction nucleotides: 12. The CDR3 loop spans 13 amino acids. The CDR3 coding sequence is TGCGCCAGCAGCCAACTCCTCAGGGGGCCCAGCACCTTC. Translated: CASSQLLRGPSTF.

The CDR3 DNA is TGTGCCAGCACCCGCTTGTTACTACCATCCTACGAGCAGTACTTC. The encoded protein is CASTRLLLPSYEQYF. The rearrangement joins TRBV5-6 to TRBJ2-7, with D uncertain. This CDR3 spans 15 amino acids. Germline CDR1 reads SGHDT; CDR2 reads YYEEEE. The V and J ends lost 6 bases and 1 base respectively, with 17 bases between them.

CDR3 in amino acids: CASSGDSSPGTEAFF. The CDR3, as DNA: TGTGCCAGCTCAGGCGACAGCTCCCCAGGCACTGAAGCTTTCTTT. The chain uses TRBV18 and TRBJ1-1; D is perhaps TRBD1 (5 bases). The V gene lost 5 bases and the J gene lost 4 bases, with 17 bases spanning the gap. The CDR3 loop spans 15 amino acids. Germline-derived CDR1 and CDR2 are KGHSH and LQKENI.

The rearrangement links TRBV28 to TRBJ1-5; possible D gene TRBD1, 5 bases. Germline values: CDR1 MDHEN, CDR2 SYDVKM. The CDR3 runs to 13 residues. Trimming removed 6 bases at V and 8 bases at J, with 14 bases between. CDR3 coding DNA: TGTGCCAGCAGCACCAGGGTAATAAAGCCCCAGCATTTT. Translated: CASSTRVIKPQHF.

The chain joins TRBV29-1 to TRBJ1-2; 9 bases align to TRBD1. Germline lookup yields CDR1 SQVTM and CDR2 ANQGSEA. The CDR3 consists of 14 residues. V shed 5 bases and J 2 bases; nucleotides not matched to a gene: 6. The CDR3 coding sequence is TGCAGCGTTACTCGACAGGGGGGAAACTATGGCTACACCTTC. Its protein product is CSVTRQGGNYGYTF.

V is TRBV21-1 and J is TRBJ2-7; TRBD2, as called in the table, went unchecked against the DNA. TRBV21-1 is a listed pseudogene. The CDR3 consists of 16 residues. The CDR3 spells CASSKSERETSYEQYF. CDR3 coding DNA: TGTGCCAGCAGCAAGTCGGAGCGGGAGACCTCCTACGAGCAGTACTTC.